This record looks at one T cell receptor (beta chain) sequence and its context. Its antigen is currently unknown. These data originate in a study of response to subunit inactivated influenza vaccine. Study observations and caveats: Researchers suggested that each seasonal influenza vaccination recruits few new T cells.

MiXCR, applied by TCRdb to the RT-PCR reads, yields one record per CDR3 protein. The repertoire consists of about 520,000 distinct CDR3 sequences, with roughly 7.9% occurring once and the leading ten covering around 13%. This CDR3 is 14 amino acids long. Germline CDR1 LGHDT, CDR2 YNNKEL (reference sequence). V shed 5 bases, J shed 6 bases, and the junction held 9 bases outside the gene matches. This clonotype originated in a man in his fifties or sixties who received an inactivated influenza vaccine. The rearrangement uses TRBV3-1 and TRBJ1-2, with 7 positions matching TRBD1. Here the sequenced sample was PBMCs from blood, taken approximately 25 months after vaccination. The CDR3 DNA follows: TGTGCCAGCAGCGCGCAGACAGGGTCCCATGGCTACACCTTC. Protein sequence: CASSAQTGSHGYTF.